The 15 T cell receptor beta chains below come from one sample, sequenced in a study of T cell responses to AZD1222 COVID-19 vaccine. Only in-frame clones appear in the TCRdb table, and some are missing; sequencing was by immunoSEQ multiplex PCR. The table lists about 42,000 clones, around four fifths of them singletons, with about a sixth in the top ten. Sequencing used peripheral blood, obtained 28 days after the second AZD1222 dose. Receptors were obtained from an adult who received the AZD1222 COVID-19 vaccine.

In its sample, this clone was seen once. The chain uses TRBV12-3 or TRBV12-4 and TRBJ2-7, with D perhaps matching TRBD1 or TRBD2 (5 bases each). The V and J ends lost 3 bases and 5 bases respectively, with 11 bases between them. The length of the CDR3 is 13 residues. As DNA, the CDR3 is TGTGCCAGCAGTTTGACTACAGGAAACGAGCAGTACTTC. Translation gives CASSLTTGNEQYF.

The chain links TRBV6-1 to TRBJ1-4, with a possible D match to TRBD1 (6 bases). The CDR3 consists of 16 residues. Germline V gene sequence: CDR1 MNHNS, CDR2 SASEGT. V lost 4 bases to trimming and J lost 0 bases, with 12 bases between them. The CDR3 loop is CASSARTAATNEKLFF. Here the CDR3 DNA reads TGTGCCAGCAGTGCCAGGACAGCGGCAACTAATGAAAAACTGTTTTTT.

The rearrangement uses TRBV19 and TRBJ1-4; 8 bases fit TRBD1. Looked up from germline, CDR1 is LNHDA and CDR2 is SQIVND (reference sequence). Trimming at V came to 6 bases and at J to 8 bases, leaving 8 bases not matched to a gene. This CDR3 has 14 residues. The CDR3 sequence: CASRRRQGQEKLFF. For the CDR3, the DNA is TGTGCCAGTAGGAGGAGACAGGGGCAAGAAAAACTGTTTTTT.

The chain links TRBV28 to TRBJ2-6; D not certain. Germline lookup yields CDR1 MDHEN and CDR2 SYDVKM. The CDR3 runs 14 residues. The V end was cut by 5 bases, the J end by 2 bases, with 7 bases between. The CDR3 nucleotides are TGTGCCAGCAGTCCCTCCCCTGGGGCCAACGTCCTGACTTTC. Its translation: CASSPSPGANVLTF.

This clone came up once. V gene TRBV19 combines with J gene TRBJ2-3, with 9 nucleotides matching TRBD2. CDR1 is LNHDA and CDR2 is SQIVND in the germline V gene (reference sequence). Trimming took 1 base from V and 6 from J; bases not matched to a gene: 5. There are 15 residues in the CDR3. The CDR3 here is CASSIGAGGSDTQYF. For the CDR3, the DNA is TGTGCCAGTAGTATAGGCGCGGGGGGGTCGGATACGCAGTATTTT.

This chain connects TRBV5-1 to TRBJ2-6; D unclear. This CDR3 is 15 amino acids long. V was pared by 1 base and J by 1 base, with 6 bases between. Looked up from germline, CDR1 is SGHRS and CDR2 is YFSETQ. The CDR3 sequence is CASSLRKSGANVLTF. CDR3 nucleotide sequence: TGCGCCAGCAGCTTGAGAAAGTCTGGGGCCAACGTCCTGACTTTC.

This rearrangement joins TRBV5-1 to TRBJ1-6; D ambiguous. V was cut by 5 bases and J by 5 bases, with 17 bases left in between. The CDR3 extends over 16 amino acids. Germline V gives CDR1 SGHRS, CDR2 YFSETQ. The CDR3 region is CASSLSPAIHNSPLHF. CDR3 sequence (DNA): TGCGCCAGCAGTCTGAGCCCAGCGATCCATAATTCACCCCTCCACTTT.

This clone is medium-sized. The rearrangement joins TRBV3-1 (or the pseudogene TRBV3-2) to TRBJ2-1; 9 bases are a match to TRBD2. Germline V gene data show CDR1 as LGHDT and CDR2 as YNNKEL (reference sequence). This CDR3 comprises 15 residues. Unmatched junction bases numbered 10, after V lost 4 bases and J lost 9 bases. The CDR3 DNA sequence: TGTGCCAGCAGCCCACCCGCGCGGGGGGGCAGTGAGCAGTTCTTC. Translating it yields CASSPPARGGSEQFF.

CDR3 coding DNA: TGCGCCAGCAGCTTGGACGGCAGGGACAACACTGAAGCTTTCTTT. Amino acid sequence: CASSLDGRDNTEAFF. The chain uses TRBV5-1 and TRBJ1-1; possible D gene TRBD1, 5 bases. Germline V gene lookup returns CDR1 SGHRS and CDR2 YFSETQ. Deletions cut 0 bases from V and 2 bases from J, with 11 bases between. This CDR3 is 15 amino acids long.

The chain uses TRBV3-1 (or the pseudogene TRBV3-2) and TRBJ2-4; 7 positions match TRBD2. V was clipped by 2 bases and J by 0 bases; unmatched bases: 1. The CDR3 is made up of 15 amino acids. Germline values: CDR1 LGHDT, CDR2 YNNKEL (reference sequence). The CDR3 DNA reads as TGTGCCAGCAGCCAATTAGCGGGAGCCAAAAACATTCAGTACTTC. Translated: CASSQLAGAKNIQYF.

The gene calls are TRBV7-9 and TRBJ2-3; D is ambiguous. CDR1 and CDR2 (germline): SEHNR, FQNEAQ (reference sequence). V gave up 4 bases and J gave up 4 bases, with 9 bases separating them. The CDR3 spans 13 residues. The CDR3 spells CASSSKWADTQYF. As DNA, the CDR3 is TGTGCCAGCAGCTCCAAGTGGGCAGATACGCAGTATTTT.

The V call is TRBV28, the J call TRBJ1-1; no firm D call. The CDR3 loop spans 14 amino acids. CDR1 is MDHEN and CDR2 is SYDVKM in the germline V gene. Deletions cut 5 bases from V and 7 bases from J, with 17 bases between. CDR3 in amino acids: CASSLSFGVGEAFF. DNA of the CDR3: TGTGCCAGCAGTCTCTCCTTCGGGGTTGGTGAAGCTTTCTTT.

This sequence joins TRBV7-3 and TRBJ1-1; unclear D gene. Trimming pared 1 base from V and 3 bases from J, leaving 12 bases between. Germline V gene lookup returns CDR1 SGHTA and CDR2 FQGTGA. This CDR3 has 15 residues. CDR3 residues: CASSLKVATYTEAFF. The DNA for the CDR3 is TGTGCCAGCAGCTTAAAGGTTGCGACCTACACTGAAGCTTTCTTT.

CDR3 in DNA: TGTGCCAGCAGCAGACCGGGACAGGTGAACACTGAAGCTTTCTTT. This encodes CASSRPGQVNTEAFF. The V and J genes are TRBV28 and TRBJ1-1, with 8 positions matching TRBD1. The CDR3 has 15 residues. Germline V gene sequence: CDR1 MDHEN, CDR2 SYDVKM. With 6 bases clipped from V and 0 bases from J, the junction kept 6 bases outside the gene matches.

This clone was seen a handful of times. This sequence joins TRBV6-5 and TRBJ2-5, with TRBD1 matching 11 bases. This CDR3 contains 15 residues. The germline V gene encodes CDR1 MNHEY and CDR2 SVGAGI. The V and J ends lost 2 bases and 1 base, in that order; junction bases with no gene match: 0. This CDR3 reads CASSYGTGGQETQYF. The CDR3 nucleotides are TGTGCCAGCAGTTACGGGACAGGGGGCCAAGAGACCCAGTACTTC.